A single T cell receptor beta chain is shown here with its context. Self-reported history from a screening survey and questionnaire set each donor's cohort. This sample is part of a study of blood T cell repertoires in COVID-19. Study background: Researchers got acute and convalescent COVID-19 samples from the United States, Italy and Spain.

Germline-derived CDR1 and CDR2 are LGHDT and YNNKEL (reference sequence). This CDR3 region has 15 residues. The germline V and J ends were trimmed by 3 bases and 3 bases, with 12 bases remaining between them. Original processing notes: Estimation of nucleated cell counts relied on the amplification of reference gene primers. Libraries were prepared by immunoSEQ multiplex PCR; TCRdb keeps only in-frame clonotypes and omits some of them. V and J calls and clone size are those listed in that table; D and trimming were worked out from the DNA. The sample holds fewer than 450,000 clones, about 90% seen once.

Sequenced input: PBMCs or T cells enriched from blood (not recorded which). This TCR was recovered from a woman in her twenties or thirties who had recovered from COVID-19. The chain employs TRBV3-1 (or the pseudogene TRBV3-2) and TRBJ1-5; tentatively, D is TRBD1 (5 bases). The CDR3 bases are TGTGCCAGCAGCCATTCAGGGAGGGCCAATCAGCCCCAGCATTTT. It yields the protein CASSHSGRANQPQHF.